This TCR beta chain was found in a study of T cells expressing NK-cell markers. Researchers built TCR beta cDNA using 5'RACE template switching with UMIs. TCRdb re-called the 5' RACE reads and shows each CDR3 protein once, DNA omitted. This table holds some 440,000 distinct CDR3 sequences. The CDR3 has 14 residues. Germline CDR1 is MDHEN and CDR2 is SYDVKM. Sequencing used blood T cells: a sorted CD56 or NKG2C T cell subset, CD4+ or CD8+ T cells, or bulk PBMC T cells (not recorded which). This chain uses TRBV28 with TRBJ2-5; TCRdb returns TRBD2, unconfirmable since there is no DNA. This receptor was obtained from a woman aged 50 to 60 in good health. The CDR3 is CASSLIAARQTQYF.